The clone carrying this T cell receptor (beta chain) has more than one count but fewer than ten. What it binds is unknown. One junction end does not reproduce the germline sequence, and a read error may be involved. The repertoire was sequenced with immunoSEQ multiplex PCR; TCRdb's copy has only in-frame clones and lacks some. The data hold roughly 150,000 clones, with roughly 88% observed a single time. The study pooled second doses at about 4 or about 12 weeks. This CDR3 has 17 residues. CDR1 is SSHAT and CDR2 is FNYEAQ in the germline V gene (reference sequence). The data were obtained in a study of T cell responses to AZD1222 COVID-19 vaccine. Study conclusions and caveats: Just a handful of people given AZD1222 tested seropositive at baseline. A reported finding is that nearly half of spike-specific TCRs target unmutated variant regions. The donors showed a predominance of white British ancestry and of females, with possible underestimation of clonal diversity.

The chain employs TRBV7-7 and TRBJ1-4; possible D gene TRBD1, 5 bases. The clonotype originates from an adult who received the AZD1222 COVID-19 vaccine. The sequencing used peripheral blood, collected 28 days after the second AZD1222 dose. CDR3 DNA: TGTGCTAGCAGCCCAAGGCAGGATGCCGATCGGGGCGAAAAACTGTTTTTT. As protein: CASSPRQDADRGEKLFF.